The source of this T cell receptor beta chain is a study of tissue T cells after allogeneic stem cell transplantation. Findings and limits, study-wide: Few T cell clones were shared across patients, but motif clusters showed tissue-specific shared signatures. Within patients, tissue anatomy strongly shaped TCR repertoire composition.

The CDR3 has 15 amino acids. V was clipped by 4 bases and J by 6 bases, with 14 bases between them. The germline V gene encodes CDR1 KGHDR and CDR2 SFDVKD. Survey-depth TCRbeta CDR3 sequencing reported V/J genes and productive frequencies. Sequencing was performed with immunoSEQ multiplex PCR; in TCRdb, only in-frame clones are kept and a portion is missing. Of under 30,000 clones in the sample, around 70% were seen once. Autopsy tissues included GI tract, liver, skin and lymphoid organs. This clone appeared a single time. The antigen is not known. The chain employs TRBV24-1 and TRBJ1-4; D gene uncertain. The sample here was tissue from the ileum, taken at autopsy. This clonotype was obtained from a female donor over 55 with lung cancer. The CDR3, as DNA: TGTGCCACCAGTGAGCCGGGAGGGTCGGATGAAAAACTGTTTTTT. This translates into CATSEPGGSDEKLFF.